The clone carrying this T cell receptor beta chain was counted ten times or more. Its target is not known. These data originate in a study of T cell repertoires in cytomegalovirus infection. Overall study: Carrying CMV and the relevant HLA type showed in public TCR beta signatures.

CDR3 length equals 14 residues. Trimming left V 0 bases short and J 4 bases short, with 8 bases between. Germline CDR1 is MGHRA and CDR2 is YSYEKL. TCRdb called the reads again in MiXCR, with one record for every CDR3 protein. Of 20,000 to 30,000 distinct CDR3 sequences in the sample, approximately 24% are singletons; the top ten hold around 90%. The TCR originated in a human donor in good health (CMV status not recorded). Some clones in this sample may be carry-over from other donors' samples. The sequences come from CD8+ T cells from cultured PBMCs, collected from culture after CMV antigen stimulation. The V and J genes are TRBV4-1 and TRBJ2-3, with unresolved D. This chain's CDR3 is CASSQDLLADTQYF. The CDR3 region has the DNA TGCGCCAGCAGCCAAGACCTCCTGGCAGATACGCAGTATTTT.